The present entry profiles one T cell receptor beta chain with its context. The repertoire was sequenced with immunoSEQ multiplex PCR; TCRdb's copy has only in-frame clones and lacks some. The table includes over 85,000 clones, about 91% detected once. The germline CDR1 and CDR2 sequences are MNHNS and SASEGT. The CDR3 has 12 amino acids. Trimming left V 2 bases short and J 10 bases short, with 9 bases between. This sample stems from a study of blood T cell repertoires in COVID-19. Across the whole study: Samples representing acute and convalescent COVID-19 were sourced from the United States, Italy and Spain.

The sequence was obtained from a man aged 18 to 29 with acute or convalescent COVID-19. The sample taken for sequencing was peripheral blood. The chain recombines TRBV6-1 with TRBJ2-1; tentatively, D is TRBD2 (5 bases). As DNA, the CDR3 is TGTGCCAGCAGTGAACTAGCACCCGAGCAGTTCTTC. It specifies CASSELAPEQFF.